The T cell receptor beta chain under discussion was sequenced for a study of human T cells and chemical hapten exposure. This CDR3 spans 18 amino acids. The ends lost 2 bases at V and 7 bases at J; junction bases unmatched: 12. Germline V gene sequence: CDR1 KGHSH, CDR2 LQKENI. Noted time point: pre-sensitization, week 0. Treatment in this sample: therapeutic diphenylcyclopropenone sensitization with weekly scalp DPC. This clonotype has at least ten counts. Each CDR3 protein gets one entry after TCRdb re-called the RACE reads with MiXCR. The data contain approximately 79,000 distinct CDR3 sequences, about 8% of them seen just once; the ten biggest clones take up 2.5% to 3%.

The chain carries TRBV18 and TRBJ1-6; 9 bases line up with TRBD1. The material sequenced was whole blood, taken in connection with sensitization to the hapten diphenylcyclopropenone (DPC). This TCR came from a man aged 35-49 years with alopecia areata. Some clones in this sample may be carry-over from other donors' samples. The CDR3 protein is CASSPMDTGGTGNSPLHF. For the CDR3, the DNA is TGTGCCAGCTCACCAATGGACACCGGGGGGACAGGGAATTCACCCCTCCACTTT.